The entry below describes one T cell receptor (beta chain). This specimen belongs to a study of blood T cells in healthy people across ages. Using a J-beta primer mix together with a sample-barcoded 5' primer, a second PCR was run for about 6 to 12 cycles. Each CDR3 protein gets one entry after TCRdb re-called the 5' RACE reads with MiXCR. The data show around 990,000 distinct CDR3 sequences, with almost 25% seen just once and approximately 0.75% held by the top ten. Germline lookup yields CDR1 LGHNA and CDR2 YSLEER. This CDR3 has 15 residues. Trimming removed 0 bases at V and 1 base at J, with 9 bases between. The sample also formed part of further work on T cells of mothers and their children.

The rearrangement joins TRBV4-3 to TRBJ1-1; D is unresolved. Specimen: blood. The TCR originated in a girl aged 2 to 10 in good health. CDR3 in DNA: TGCGCCAGCAGCCAAGATCGAGGATCGAACACTGAAGCTTTCTTT. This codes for CASSQDRGSNTEAFF.